One sample yielded the 27 T cell receptor beta chains listed below, sequenced in a study of cytomegalovirus exposure and HLA in healthy donors. The PCR employed 60 Vbeta primers together with 13 Jbeta primers. The data were produced by immunoSEQ multiplex PCR, yet TCRdb's version contains in-frame clones alone and is incomplete. The sample includes around 110,000 clones, 55% to 70% of them seen just once. Sequencing was carried out using PBMCs. The receptors stem from a woman aged 25-40 years in good health and CMV-seronegative.

The chain couples TRBV6-5 to TRBJ1-4; 11 bases fit TRBD1. Per the germline V gene, CDR1 is MNHEY and CDR2 is SVGAGI. The CDR3 has 15 residues. Losses at the gene ends were 8 bases for V and 3 bases for J; bases not matched to a gene: 5. DNA of the CDR3: TGTGCCAGCTCTGGGACAGGGGGATCTAATGAAAAACTGTTTTTT. Translating gives CASSGTGGSNEKLFF.

The chain carries TRBV6-1 and TRBJ1-5; D might be TRBD1 (6 bases). V was clipped by 4 bases and J by 7 bases, with 17 bases between them. Germline values: CDR1 MNHNS, CDR2 SASEGT. The CDR3 totals 15 residues. The CDR3 sequence is CASSGQNRVWQPQHF. CDR3 coding DNA: TGTGCCAGCAGTGGACAAAACAGGGTATGGCAGCCCCAGCATTTT.

In its sample, this clone was seen once. The V gene is TRBV6-6, the J gene TRBJ2-7; 8 nucleotides align to TRBD1. The trim removed 4 bases at V and 2 bases at J, leaving 4 bases unmatched. The CDR3 runs 14 residues. The germline gives CDR1 MNHNY, CDR2 SVGAGI (reference sequence). The DNA for the CDR3 is TGTGCCAGCAGTTCCGGACAGGGCGCCTACGAGCAGTACTTC. It specifies CASSSGQGAYEQYF.

The table lists this clone with a few counts. The rearrangement joins TRBV5-1 to TRBJ2-2; 13 bases are a match to TRBD2. J gave up 5 bases and V 0 bases, and 4 bases lay outside the gene matches. The CDR3 has 17 amino acids. CDR1 and CDR2 from the germline V gene are SGHRS and YFSETQ. The CDR3 nucleotides read TGCGCCAGCAGCTTGGGGACTAGCGGGAGTAGTACCGGGGAGCTGTTTTTT. Translated, it gives CASSLGTSGSSTGELFF.

This chain links TRBV28 with TRBJ2-7, with a tentative D call TRBD2 (6 bases). V lost 4 bases to trimming and J lost 0 bases, with 16 bases between them. CDR3 length: 16 residues. Germline CDR1 MDHEN, CDR2 SYDVKM. The CDR3 sequence: CASSSYAGGPSYEQYF. For the CDR3, the DNA is TGTGCCAGCAGTTCCTACGCAGGAGGGCCCTCCTACGAGCAGTACTTC.

This chain links TRBV4-2 with TRBJ2-2; D gene uncertain. V was trimmed by 0 bases and J by 0 bases, leaving 11 bases between them. CDR1 and CDR2 (germline): LGHNA, YNFKEQ. This CDR3 comprises 17 residues. CDR3: CASSQDIRLANTGELFF. The DNA of the CDR3 is TGTGCCAGCAGCCAAGATATAAGGCTAGCGAACACCGGGGAGCTGTTTTTT.

This clone was picked up a small number of times. V and J are TRBV5-6 and TRBJ1-2; 8 nucleotides match TRBD1. From germline, CDR1 is SGHDT and CDR2 YYEEEE. The trim removed 2 bases at V and 2 bases at J, leaving 8 bases unmatched. The CDR3 is 16 residues long. CDR3 sequence: CASSFLGQGGNYGYTF. In DNA, the CDR3 is TGTGCCAGCAGCTTCCTAGGACAGGGAGGGAACTATGGCTACACCTTC.

The chain is built from TRBV6-1 and TRBJ2-7, with TRBD1 identical over 7 bases. The CDR3 contains 13 residues. V trimming: 6 bases; J trimming: 3 bases; junction bases outside the gene matches: 5. CDR1 MNHNS and CDR2 SASEGT come from the germline V gene. CDR3 amino acids: CASRGQRNYEQYF. The CDR3 DNA follows: TGTGCCAGCAGGGGACAGCGAAACTACGAGCAGTACTTC.

The chain couples TRBV5-4 to TRBJ1-1, with D possibly TRBD1 on 5 matching bases. Trimming removed 3 bases at V and 1 base at J, with 7 bases between. The CDR3 covers 13 residues. CDR1 is SGHNT and CDR2 is YYREEE in the germline V gene (reference sequence). The CDR3 is CASSSGKNTEAFF. The CDR3 nucleotides are TGTGCCAGCAGCTCAGGGAAGAACACTGAAGCTTTCTTT.

The J gene is TRBJ1-3, the V gene TRBV27; maybe TRBD1 (5 bases). This CDR3 comprises 16 residues. CDR1 is MNHEY and CDR2 is SMNVEV in the germline V gene (reference sequence). V was pared by 7 bases and J by 1 base, with 17 bases between. The CDR3 loop reads CASKAVGGLSGNTIYF. In DNA form, the CDR3 reads TGTGCCAGCAAGGCTGTGGGGGGTTTGTCTGGAAACACCATATATTTT.

A few counts support this clone. The chain uses TRBV4-1 and TRBJ1-1, with D uncertain. V dropped 0 bases and J dropped 1 base, with 6 bases sitting between them. There are 14 residues in the CDR3. Germline V CDR1 and CDR2: MGHRA, YSYEKL. The CDR3 DNA sequence: TGCGCCAGCAGCCAAGATCAAGCGAACACTGAAGCTTTCTTT. This sequence encodes CASSQDQANTEAFF.

The CDR3 protein is CASSIGGEQYF. The CDR3 DNA reads TGTGCCAGTAGTATCGGGGGCGAGCAGTACTTC. This chain connects TRBV19 to TRBJ2-7; D perhaps matches TRBD2 (6 bases). V lost 3 bases, J lost 6 bases, and 6 bases lay in between. CDR3 size: 11 residues. Germline V gene lookup returns CDR1 LNHDA and CDR2 SQIVND (reference sequence).

The chain has TRBV19 and TRBJ1-2; 9 positions match TRBD1. The CDR3 consists of 14 residues. Germline-derived CDR1 and CDR2 are LNHDA and SQIVND (reference sequence). The V segment lost 7 bases and the J segment 10 bases; nucleotides outside the gene matches: 13. Here the CDR3 DNA reads TGTGCCAGTACTTACACCGGGACAGGGTCGGACTACACCTTC. Translation: CASTYTGTGSDYTF. Supplemented by reference TRBV19 and TRBJ1-2, the full variable domain reads DGGITQSPKYLFRKEGQNVTLSCEQNLNHDAMYWYRQDPGQGLRLIYYSQIVNDFQKGDIAEGYSVSREKKESFPLTVTSAQKNPTAFYLCASTYTGTGSDYTFGSGTRLTVV.

This chain joins TRBV7-2 and TRBJ2-5; TRBD1 aligns across 8 bases. The CDR3 covers 15 residues. Trimming at V came to 5 bases and at J to 4 bases, leaving 9 bases not matched to a gene. Germline V gene data show CDR1 as SGHTA and CDR2 as FQGNSA. The CDR3 loop reads CASSHRQGTLETQYF. DNA of the CDR3: TGTGCCAGCAGCCACCGACAGGGGACCTTAGAGACCCAGTACTTC.

V gene TRBV5-1 combines with J gene TRBJ2-7; unclear D gene. The CDR3 is 15 residues long. Germline-derived CDR1 and CDR2 are SGHRS and YFSETQ. Trimming took 4 bases from V and 0 from J, leaving 14 bases between them. The CDR3 here is CASSLGEKNSYEQYF. CDR3 nucleotide sequence: TGCGCCAGCAGCCTCGGTGAAAAAAACTCCTACGAGCAGTACTTC.

This sequence joins TRBV27 and TRBJ2-7; possible D gene TRBD2, 6 bases. This CDR3 spans 15 amino acids. The germline gives CDR1 MNHEY, CDR2 SMNVEV (reference sequence). The V gene lost 5 bases and the J gene lost 2 bases, with 16 bases spanning the gap. For the CDR3, the DNA is TGTGCCAGCAGTGTCCGGGCTAGCGCGACCTACGAGCAGTACTTC. This sequence encodes CASSVRASATYEQYF.

In nucleotides, the CDR3 is TGCGCCAGCAGCTTGGGGGCACAGGGAAGGGGTGAAAAACTGTTTTTT. Protein sequence: CASSLGAQGRGEKLFF. This sequence joins TRBV5-1 and TRBJ1-4; a possible D gene is TRBD1 (6 bases). V lost 0 bases, J lost 7 bases, and 16 bases lay in between. Germline CDR1 is SGHRS and CDR2 is YFSETQ. The CDR3 runs to 16 residues.

The chain has TRBV6-5 and TRBJ2-3; D unclear. The CDR3 length is 12 residues. Germline V gene lookup returns CDR1 MNHEY and CDR2 SVGAGI. The V end was cut by 4 bases, the J end by 0 bases, with 2 bases between. The chain's CDR3 is CASSSSTDTQYF. CDR3 bases: TGTGCCAGCAGTTCTAGCACAGATACGCAGTATTTT.

This chain links TRBV19 with TRBJ1-1; 7 bases are a match to TRBD1. V was clipped by 6 bases and J by 0 bases; unmatched bases: 19. CDR1 and CDR2 (germline): LNHDA, SQIVND (reference sequence). This CDR3 has 19 residues. CDR3 amino acids: CASSGLGTVRLGMNTEAFF. CDR3 DNA sequence: TGTGCCAGTAGCGGCCTAGGGACAGTTCGCCTCGGGATGAACACTGAAGCTTTCTTT. The variable domain in full, with the rest retrieved from reference TRBV19 and TRBJ1-1, is DGGITQSPKYLFRKEGQNVTLSCEQNLNHDAMYWYRQDPGQGLRLIYYSQIVNDFQKGDIAEGYSVSREKKESFPLTVTSAQKNPTAFYLCASSGLGTVRLGMNTEAFFGQGTRLTVV.

This rearrangement joins TRBV18 to TRBJ2-5; 10 nucleotides agree with TRBD1. V dropped 3 bases and J dropped 5; count of bases not matched to a gene: 12. CDR1 is KGHSH and CDR2 is LQKENI in the germline V gene. This CDR3 is 17 amino acids long. CDR3 coding DNA: TGTGCCAGCTCACCCGGGACAGGGGAAGCGCTGTGGGAGACCCAGTACTTC. Protein sequence: CASSPGTGEALWETQYF.

This clone came up a few times. The DNA for the CDR3 is TGTGCCACCGCGTGTGAAGCTTTCTTT. Translating it yields CATACEAFF. This rearrangement joins TRBV7-3 to TRBJ1-1; D is undetermined. The length of the CDR3 is 9 residues. Trimming took off 10 bases at V and 7 bases at J, with 7 bases between the two ends. CDR1 and CDR2 from the germline V gene are SGHTA and FQGTGA.

The sample holds a few counts of this clone. V usage is TRBV7-2 and J usage is TRBJ2-3; TRBD2 agrees at 10 bases. The CDR3 covers 16 residues. The V and J ends lost 4 bases and 3 bases, in that order; junction bases with no gene match: 7. Per germline, CDR1 SGHTA and CDR2 FQGNSA. This chain's CDR3 is CASSSIAGGSTDTQYF. The CDR3 coding sequence is TGTGCCAGCAGCTCCATAGCGGGAGGCTCTACAGATACGCAGTATTTT.

The V call is TRBV2, the J call TRBJ2-5; 9 bases are a match to TRBD1. In germline, CDR1 is SNHLY, CDR2 FYNNEI. Trimming took 5 bases from V and 4 from J; bases not matched to a gene: 8. This CDR3 is 15 amino acids long. CDR3 sequence (DNA): TGTGCCAGCAGTACCGGACAGGGGCAGGGAGAGACCCAGTACTTC. Translation: CASSTGQGQGETQYF.

The chain uses TRBV6-5 and TRBJ1-1; D remains ambiguous. Deletions cut 6 bases from V and 1 base from J, with 9 bases between. This CDR3 is built from 13 residues. CDR1 MNHEY and CDR2 SVGAGI come from the germline V gene. The CDR3 protein is CASSRVRNTEAFF. The CDR3 DNA reads as TGTGCCAGCAGCCGTGTCAGGAACACTGAAGCTTTCTTT.

The V and J genes are TRBV4-3 and TRBJ2-1; D unclear. Trimming shortened V by 4 bases and J by 6 bases, and 10 bases separated the two germline ends. In germline, CDR1 is LGHNA, CDR2 YSLEER. The CDR3 has 13 residues. CDR3: CASSRSGSNEQFF. DNA of the CDR3: TGCGCCAGCAGCCGGTCGGGTAGCAATGAGCAGTTCTTC.

This clone was seen more than once but under ten times. The V and J genes are TRBV7-2 and TRBJ1-4, with 9 positions matching TRBD1. Germline assignment: CDR1 SGHTA and CDR2 FQGNSA. V was pared by 5 bases and J by 6 bases, with 4 bases of the junction left unmatched. This CDR3 is built from 14 residues. The CDR3 is CASSPRTGDEKLFF. The CDR3, as DNA: TGTGCCAGCAGCCCAAGGACAGGGGATGAAAAACTGTTTTTT.

This chain uses TRBV9 with TRBJ1-1; D perhaps matches TRBD1 (6 bases). The V gene's germline CDR1 is SGDLS and CDR2 YYNGEE. Trimming removed 4 bases at V and 1 base at J, with 17 bases between. The CDR3 runs to 16 residues. The CDR3 reads CASSTNLQGPNTEAFF. CDR3 DNA sequence: TGTGCCAGCAGCACGAATTTACAGGGACCGAACACTGAAGCTTTCTTT.